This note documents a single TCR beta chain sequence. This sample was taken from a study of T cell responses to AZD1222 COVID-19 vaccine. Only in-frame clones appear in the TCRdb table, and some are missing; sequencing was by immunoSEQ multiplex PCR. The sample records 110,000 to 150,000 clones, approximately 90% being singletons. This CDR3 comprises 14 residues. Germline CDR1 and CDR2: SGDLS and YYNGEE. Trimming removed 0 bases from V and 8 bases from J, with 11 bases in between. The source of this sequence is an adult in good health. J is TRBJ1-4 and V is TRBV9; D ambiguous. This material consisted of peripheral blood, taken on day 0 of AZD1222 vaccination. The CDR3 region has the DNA TGTGCCAGCAGCGTAGGTGGTCTTCAGGAAAAACTGTTTTTT. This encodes CASSVGGLQEKLFF.